The 6 T cell receptor beta chains in this list originate from one sample, sequenced in a study of CXCR3-negative and CXCR3-positive naive CD8 T cells (dated by TCRdb to between 2018 and 2020). Sequencing relied on a NextSeq 550. The Human TCR Profiling Kit (MiLaboratory) was used to make UMI-labeled 5' RACE TRB cDNA libraries. The reads, reprocessed by TCRdb, yield one row per CDR3 protein sequence and no DNA. Per the sample table, the count is tens of thousands of distinct CDR3 sequences. In total, the top ten clones hold 1.1% of the sample. The sample was naive CXCR3- CD8+ T cells from blood. The intended sense of this specimen's cell subset or site label: CD45RO-CCR7+CD27+CD95- naive CD8+ T cells lacking CXCR3 (TNR3-). These receptors all stem from a human donor in good health. Some clones in this sample may be carry-over from other donors' samples.

This chain uses TRBV19 with TRBJ1-1. CDR3 length equals 11 residues. Germline CDR1 LNHDA, CDR2 SQIVND (reference sequence). The CDR3 here is CASSNPAEAFF. The full variable domain, with the rest looked up from reference TRBV19 and TRBJ1-1, is DGGITQSPKYLFRKEGQNVTLSCEQNLNHDAMYWYRQDPGQGLRLIYYSQIVNDFQKGDIAEGYSVSREKKESFPLTVTSAQKNPTAFYLCASSNPAEAFFGQGTRLTVV.

The chain recombines TRBV29-1 with TRBJ2-1; the TCRdb call, TRBD2, lacks DNA for checking. In germline, CDR1 is SQVTM, CDR2 ANQGSEA. The CDR3 length is 11 residues. CDR3 region: CSVVGENEQFF.

The chain joins TRBV5-1 to TRBJ2-7; there is no DNA to check the TCRdb D call of TRBD1. Germline lookup yields CDR1 SGHRS and CDR2 YFSETQ. There are 18 residues in the CDR3. The CDR3 is CASSSLGETGTATYEQYF.

The V and J genes are TRBV7-9 and TRBJ2-1; TCRdb returns TRBD1, unconfirmable since there is no DNA. The CDR3 is 16 residues long. CDR1 and CDR2 (germline): SEHNR, FQNEAQ (reference sequence). CDR3 residues: CASSQGVAGGRDEQFF.

The CDR3 is CASSPSTGSTDTQYF. This chain connects TRBV7-9 to TRBJ2-3; TCRdb reports TRBD1, a call that lacks DNA to check it against. The V gene's germline CDR1 is SEHNR and CDR2 FQNEAQ (reference sequence). This CDR3 has 15 residues.

The chain uses TRBV5-1 and TRBJ2-3; with no DNA, the TCRdb D assignment of TRBD2 cannot be verified. The CDR3 loop spans 17 amino acids. Germline CDR1 and CDR2: SGHRS and YFSETQ. Here the CDR3 reads CASSSPSLEGATDTQYF.